This T cell receptor beta chain appears in the sequencing data of a study of monozygotic twins with inflammatory bowel disease. Generation of cDNA took place in eight separate reactions per sample. Two rounds of nested PCR, of 16 and 9 cycles, were run on TCRalpha and TCRbeta cDNA. TCRdb re-called the 5' RACE reads, yielding one record per CDR3 amino acid sequence without DNA. Its listing shows some 400,000 distinct CDR3 sequences. Blood samples, whole and unsorted for T cells, yielded the isolated total RNA. Germline V gives CDR1 MGHDK, CDR2 SYGVNS. The CDR3 is 13 residues long. The chain couples TRBV25-1 to TRBJ2-1; TCRdb selects TRBD1, and the lack of DNA leaves this call unchecked. The sequence derives from a human donor with ulcerative colitis or Crohn's disease, or a healthy co-twin of an affected twin (not recorded which). The sequencing sample was made of blood. This CDR3 is CASSGGQYNEQFF.